This is a list of T cell receptor beta chains from one sample in a study of vaccination effects on CD4 cells after COVID-19. TCRdb's table, derived via immunoSEQ multiplex PCR, lists solely in-frame clones and lacks some. There are 35,000 to 40,000 clones in the sample; 66% occur only once, and about 16% lies in the top ten. These receptors' antigens are unknown. The specimen comprised CD4+ T cells from PBMCs cultured with HCoV-OC43 spike peptides, sampled before COVID-19 vaccination. The source is a human donor who received a COVID-19 vaccine. CDR3s include the opening cysteine and the closing phenylalanine or tryptophan. A D gene is named only where the DNA matches it firmly. Only some rows state a clone size, as once, few, many or a class for expanded clones.

>TRBJ2-5|TRBV6-2/TRBV6-3|TRBD2|.
TGTGCCAGCAGTCACCCCCCAGGGCTAGCGGGGGGGCCTGGGGAGACCCAGTACTTC
CASSHPPGLAGGPGETQYF
>TRBJ2-3|TRBV12-5|.|.
TGTGCTAGTGGTTTAGGACTGAGGGCAGATACGCAGTATTTT
CASGLGLRADTQYF
>TRBJ1-5|TRBV12-3/TRBV12-4|TRBD1|.
TGTGCCAGCAGTCGACAGGGAGGTCAGCCCCAGCATTTT
CASSRQGGQPQHF
>TRBJ1-2|TRBV5-3|.|.
TGTGCCAGAACCTCAAGTTGGACGTGGTTGAGTGGCTACACCTTC
CARTSSWTWLSGYTF
>TRBJ2-1|TRBV5-1|TRBD2|few
TGCGCCAGCAGCTTGGAAAGCGGGGGGGCCTACAATGAGCAGTTCTTC
CASSLESGGAYNEQFF
>TRBJ1-5|TRBV2|.|.
TGTGCCAGTAGTGAAGGGGAGCCCCAGCATTTT
CASSEGEPQHF
>TRBJ1-5|TRBV2|.|few
TGTGCCAGCAGAGTTGGACCTATTAGCAATCAGCCCCAGCATTTT
CASRVGPISNQPQHF
>TRBJ2-1|TRBV12-5|.|.
TGTGCTAGTGGTTTGAGGGCTTCGGGAGTATACTACAATGAGCAGTTCTTC
CASGLRASGVYYNEQFF
>TRBJ2-2|TRBV11-3|.|.
TGTGCCAGCAGCTCCCGGGACCTTGCGACCGGGGAGCTGTTTTTT
CASSSRDLATGELFF
>TRBJ2-4|TRBV7-8|.|once
TGTGCCAGCAGCAAAAGAGGCTCCAAAAACATTCAGTACTTC
CASSKRGSKNIQYF